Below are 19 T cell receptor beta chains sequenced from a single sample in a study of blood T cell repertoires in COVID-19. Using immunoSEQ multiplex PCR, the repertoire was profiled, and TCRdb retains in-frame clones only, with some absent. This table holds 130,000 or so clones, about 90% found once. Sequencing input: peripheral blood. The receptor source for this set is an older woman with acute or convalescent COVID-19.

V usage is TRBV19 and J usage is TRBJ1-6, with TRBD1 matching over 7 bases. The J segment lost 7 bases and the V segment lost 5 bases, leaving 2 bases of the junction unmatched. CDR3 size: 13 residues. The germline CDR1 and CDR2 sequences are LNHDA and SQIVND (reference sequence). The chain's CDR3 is CASSRQGNSPLHF. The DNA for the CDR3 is TGTGCCAGTAGTCGACAGGGAAATTCACCCCTCCACTTT.

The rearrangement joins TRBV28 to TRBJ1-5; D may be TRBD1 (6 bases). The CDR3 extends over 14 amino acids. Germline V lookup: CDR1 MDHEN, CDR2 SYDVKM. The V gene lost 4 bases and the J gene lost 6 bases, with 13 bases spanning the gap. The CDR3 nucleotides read TGTGCCAGCAGTTCTACAGGGATTGTTCAGCCCCAGCATTTT. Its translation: CASSSTGIVQPQHF.

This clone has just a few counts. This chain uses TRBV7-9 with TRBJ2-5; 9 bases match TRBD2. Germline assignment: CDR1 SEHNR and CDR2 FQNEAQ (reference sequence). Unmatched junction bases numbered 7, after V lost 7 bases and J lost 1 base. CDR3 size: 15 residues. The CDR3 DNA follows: TGTGCCAGCAAACCTATAGCGGGGGTCCAAGAGACCCAGTACTTC. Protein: CASKPIAGVQETQYF.

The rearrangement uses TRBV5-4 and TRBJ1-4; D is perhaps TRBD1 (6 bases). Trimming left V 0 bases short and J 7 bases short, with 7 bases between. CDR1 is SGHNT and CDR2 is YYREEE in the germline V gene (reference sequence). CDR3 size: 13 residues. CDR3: CASSLDRAEKLFF. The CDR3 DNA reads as TGTGCCAGCAGCTTGGACAGGGCTGAAAAACTGTTTTTT.

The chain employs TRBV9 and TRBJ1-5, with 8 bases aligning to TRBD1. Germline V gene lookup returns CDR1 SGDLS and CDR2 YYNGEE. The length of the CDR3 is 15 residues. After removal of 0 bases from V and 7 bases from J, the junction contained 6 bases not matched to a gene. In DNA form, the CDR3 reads TGTGCCAGCAGCGTAGGACCAGGGGGCCGACAGCCCCAGCATTTT. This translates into CASSVGPGGRQPQHF.

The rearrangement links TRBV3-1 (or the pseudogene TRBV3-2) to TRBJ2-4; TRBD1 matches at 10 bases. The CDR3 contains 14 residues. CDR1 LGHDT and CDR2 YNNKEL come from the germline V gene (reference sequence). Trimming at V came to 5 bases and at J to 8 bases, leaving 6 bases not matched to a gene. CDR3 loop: CASSGDRGSHIQYF. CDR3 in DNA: TGTGCCAGCAGCGGGGACAGGGGTTCTCACATTCAGTACTTC.

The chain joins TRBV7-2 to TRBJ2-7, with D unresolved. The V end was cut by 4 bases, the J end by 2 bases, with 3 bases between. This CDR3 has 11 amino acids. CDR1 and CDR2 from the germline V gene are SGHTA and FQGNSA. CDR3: CASSSAYEQYF. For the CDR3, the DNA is TGTGCCAGCAGCTCCGCCTACGAGCAGTACTTC.

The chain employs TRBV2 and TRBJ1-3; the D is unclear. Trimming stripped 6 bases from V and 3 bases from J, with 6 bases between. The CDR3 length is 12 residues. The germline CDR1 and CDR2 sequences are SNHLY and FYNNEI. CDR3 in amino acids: CASRGDGNTIYF. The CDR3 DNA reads TGTGCCAGCAGGGGCGATGGAAACACCATATATTTT.

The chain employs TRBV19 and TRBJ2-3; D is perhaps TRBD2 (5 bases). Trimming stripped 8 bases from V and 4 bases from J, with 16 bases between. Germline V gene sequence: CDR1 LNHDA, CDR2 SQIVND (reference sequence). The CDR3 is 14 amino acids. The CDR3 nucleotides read TGTGCCAGTGGGAGCCCTTTTTTGGCAGATACGCAGTATTTT. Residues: CASGSPFLADTQYF.

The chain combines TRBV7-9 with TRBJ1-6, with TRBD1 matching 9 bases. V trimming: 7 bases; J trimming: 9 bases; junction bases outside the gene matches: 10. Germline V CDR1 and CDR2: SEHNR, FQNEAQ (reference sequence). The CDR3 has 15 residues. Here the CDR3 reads CASTFLVDRGSPLHF. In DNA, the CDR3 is TGTGCCAGCACCTTCCTTGTGGACAGGGGTTCACCCCTCCACTTT.

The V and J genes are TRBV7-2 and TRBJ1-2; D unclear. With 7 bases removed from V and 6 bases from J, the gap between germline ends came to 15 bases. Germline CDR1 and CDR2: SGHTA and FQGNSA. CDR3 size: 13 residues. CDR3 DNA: TGTGCCAGCACCCTGAGGGATCTGGATGGCTACACCTTC. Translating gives CASTLRDLDGYTF.

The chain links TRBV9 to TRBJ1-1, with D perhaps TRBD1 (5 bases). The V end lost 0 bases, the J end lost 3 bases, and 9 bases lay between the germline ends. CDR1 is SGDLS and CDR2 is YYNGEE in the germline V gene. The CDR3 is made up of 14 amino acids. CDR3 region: CASSVGTGHTEAFF. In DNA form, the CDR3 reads TGTGCCAGCAGCGTAGGAACAGGACACACTGAAGCTTTCTTT.

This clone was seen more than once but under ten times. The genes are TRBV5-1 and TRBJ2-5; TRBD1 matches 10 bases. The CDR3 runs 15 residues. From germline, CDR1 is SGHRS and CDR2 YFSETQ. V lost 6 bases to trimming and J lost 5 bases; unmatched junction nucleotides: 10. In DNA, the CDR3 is TGCGCCAGCATCCCGGGACAGGGGATCTTCGAGACCCAGTACTTC. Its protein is CASIPGQGIFETQYF.

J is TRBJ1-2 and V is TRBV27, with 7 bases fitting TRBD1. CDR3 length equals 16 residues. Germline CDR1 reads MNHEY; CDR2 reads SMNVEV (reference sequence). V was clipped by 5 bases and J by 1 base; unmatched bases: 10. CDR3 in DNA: TGTGCCAGCAGTACCAGACAGGGTGGAATTAACTATGGCTACACCTTC. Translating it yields CASSTRQGGINYGYTF.

In DNA form, the CDR3 reads TGTGCCATCAGTGTAGACAGGGACACTGGGCCCCAGCATTTT. Its translation: CAISVDRDTGPQHF. The chain uses TRBV10-3 and TRBJ1-5, with 7 bases that match TRBD1. The CDR3 has 14 residues. V trimming: 4 bases; J trimming: 9 bases; junction bases outside the gene matches: 9. CDR1 is ENHRY and CDR2 is SYGVKD in the germline V gene.

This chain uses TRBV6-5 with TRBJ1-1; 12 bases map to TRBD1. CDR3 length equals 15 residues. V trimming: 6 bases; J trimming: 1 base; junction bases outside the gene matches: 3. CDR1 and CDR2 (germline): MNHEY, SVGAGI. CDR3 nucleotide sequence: TGTGCCAGCAGGGGACAGGGGGCAAAGAACACTGAAGCTTTCTTT. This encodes CASRGQGAKNTEAFF.

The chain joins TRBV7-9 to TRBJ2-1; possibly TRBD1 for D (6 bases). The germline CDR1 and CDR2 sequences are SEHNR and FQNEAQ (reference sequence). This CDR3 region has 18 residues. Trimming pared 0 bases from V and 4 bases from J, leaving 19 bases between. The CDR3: CASSLALGIDRRYNEQFF. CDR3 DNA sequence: TGTGCCAGCAGCTTAGCGCTAGGCATTGACAGGAGATACAATGAGCAGTTCTTC. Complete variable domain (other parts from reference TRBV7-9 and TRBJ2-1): DTGVSQNPRHKITKRGQNVTFRCDPISEHNRLYWYRQTLGQGPEFLTYFQNEAQLEKSRLLSDRFSAERPKGSFSTLEIQRTEQGDSAMYLCASSLALGIDRRYNEQFFGPGTRLTVL.

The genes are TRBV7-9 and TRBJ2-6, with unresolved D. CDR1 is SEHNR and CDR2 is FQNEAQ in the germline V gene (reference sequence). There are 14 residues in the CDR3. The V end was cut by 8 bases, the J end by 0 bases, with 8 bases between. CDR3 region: CASGVSSGANVLTF. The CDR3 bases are TGTGCCAGCGGTGTGAGCTCTGGGGCCAACGTCCTGACTTTC. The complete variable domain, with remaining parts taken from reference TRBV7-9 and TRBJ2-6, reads DTGVSQNPRHKITKRGQNVTFRCDPISEHNRLYWYRQTLGQGPEFLTYFQNEAQLEKSRLLSDRFSAERPKGSFSTLEIQRTEQGDSAMYLCASGVSSGANVLTFGAGSRLTVL.

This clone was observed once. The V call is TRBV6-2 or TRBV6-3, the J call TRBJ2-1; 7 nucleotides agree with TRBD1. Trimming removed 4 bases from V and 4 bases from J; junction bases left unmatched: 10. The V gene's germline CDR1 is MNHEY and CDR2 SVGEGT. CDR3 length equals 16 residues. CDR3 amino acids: CASSLQGQGRYNEQFF. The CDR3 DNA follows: TGTGCCAGCAGTTTACAGGGGCAAGGACGATACAATGAGCAGTTCTTC.